This TCR beta chain was observed in a study of blood T cell repertoires in COVID-19. As for the study in general: The origin of the acute and convalescent COVID-19 samples was the United States, Italy and Spain. PBMCs, B-cell-depleted T cells, or T cells provided the cDNA or gDNA that made up the material.

Only in-frame clones appear in the TCRdb table, and some are missing; sequencing was by immunoSEQ multiplex PCR. Found here are about 220,000 clones, around 89% of them singletons; the top ten hold 3.5%. Germline values: CDR1 SGHTA, CDR2 FQGNSA. This CDR3 spans 14 amino acids. V was clipped by 5 bases and J by 5 bases; unmatched bases: 5. This clonotype originated in a woman under 30 in a cohort exposed to, infected with or recovered from COVID-19 (not recorded which). The chain employs TRBV7-2 and TRBJ2-3, with 9 bases that match TRBD1. Input material: PBMCs or T cells enriched from blood (not recorded which). In DNA form, the CDR3 reads TGTGCCAGCAGCCTCGGGACAGGGAGAGATACGCAGTATTTT. Translating it yields CASSLGTGRDTQYF. The entire variable domain, with the rest obtained from reference TRBV7-2 and TRBJ2-3, is as follows: GAGVSQSPSNKVTEKGKDVELRCDPISGHTALYWYRQSLGQGLEFLIYFQGNSAPDKSGLPSDRFSAERTGGSVSTLTIQRTQQEDSAVYLCASSLGTGRDTQYFGPGTRLTVL.